The entry below gives a single T cell receptor (beta chain) sequence along with its context. TCRdb processed the 5' RACE reads anew with MiXCR; each CDR3 protein has one entry. The sample includes hundreds of thousands of distinct CDR3 sequences, over 25% of them seen just once. The data originate from a study of T-cell memory formation after mild COVID-19. Trimming cost V 6 bases and J 2 bases, with 14 bases left between them. The CDR3 spans 14 residues. The chain couples TRBV12-3 or TRBV12-4 to TRBJ2-7; D may be TRBD2 (6 bases). Sequencing used PBMCs or a T cell subset sorted from them (not recorded which). This clonotype was obtained from an adult woman who had mild COVID-19 (a few samples of this study predate the infection). Cell type and time point are not known. The chain's CDR3 is CASSPGLATYEQYF. Here the CDR3 DNA reads TGTGCCAGCAGCCCGGGACTGGCTACCTACGAGCAGTACTTC.